The rows below give T cell receptor beta chains drawn from one sample of a study of cytomegalovirus exposure and HLA in healthy donors. Only in-frame clones appear in the TCRdb table, and some are missing; sequencing was by immunoSEQ multiplex PCR. The sample includes some 150,000 clones, around 10% of them seen just once. The specimen was PBMCs. The source is a man aged 45-60 years in good health and CMV-seronegative. The CDR3 runs from the conserved cysteine through the conserved F or W. The D gene is left open where the match is weak. Not all rows give a size; the values are once, few, many and, for expanded clones, a class.

j_call	d_call	v_call	clone_size	cdr3_nt	cdr3_aa
TRBJ1-2	TRBD1	TRBV29-1	-	TGCAGCGCGGGACAGGGGGCTCGAGGCTACACCTTC	CSAGQGARGYTF
TRBJ2-7	TRBD1	TRBV10-3	-	TGTGCCATCAGTGAAGGGTCAGGGGGATCCTACGAGCAGTACTTC	CAISEGSGGSYEQYF
TRBJ1-5	-	TRBV30	few	TGTGCTTCCGGGCCGGGGGATCAGCCCCAGCATTTT	CASGPGDQPQHF
TRBJ2-3	TRBD2	TRBV9	-	TGTGCCAGCAGCGTAGTAGCGGGGCCCACAGATACGCAGTATTTT	CASSVVAGPTDTQYF
TRBJ1-1	TRBD1	TRBV7-9	few	TGTGCCAGCCAGAACAGGGGCACTGAAGCTTTCTTT	CASQNRGTEAFF
TRBJ2-3	TRBD2	TRBV27	few	TGTGCCAGCAGTTTGGATAGCGGGATTGGCACAGATACGCAGTATTTT	CASSLDSGIGTDTQYF
TRBJ1-3	-	TRBV6-5	few	TGTGCCAGCAGTACTCAGGGAGGTGGAAACACCATATATTTT	CASSTQGGGNTIYF
TRBJ2-7	TRBD1	TRBV28	few	TGTGCCAGCAGTCGGACAGGGGTATCCTACGAGCAGTACTTC	CASSRTGVSYEQYF
TRBJ2-2	TRBD2	TRBV7-9	-	TGTGCCAGCAGCTTCTTTCCCTTTGCGGGAGGGCCCACCGGGGAGCTGTTTTTT	CASSFFPFAGGPTGELFF
TRBJ2-7	TRBD1	TRBV28	-	TGTGCCAGCAGTTTAGAGCGGACAGGGGTTCTTGCGCAGTACTTC	CASSLERTGVLAQYF
TRBJ2-7	TRBD1	TRBV6-5	few	TGTGCCAGCAGCCCTTCCGGGACAGGGGTCTACGAGCAGTACTTC	CASSPSGTGVYEQYF
TRBJ2-5	TRBD1	TRBV5-1	-	TGCGCCAGCAGCCGTTTGGACAGGGGCCAAGAGACCCAGTACTTC	CASSRLDRGQETQYF
TRBJ2-7	-	TRBV7-6	-	TGTGCCAGCAGCTTAACCCAAGGTCAGGGGGGCTCCTACGAGCAGTACTTC	CASSLTQGQGGSYEQYF
TRBJ2-5	-	TRBV6-5	-	TGTGCCAGCAGCCCGGGGGGCCCCTGGGAGACCCAGTACTTC	CASSPGGPWETQYF
TRBJ2-7	-	TRBV6-6	-	TGTGCCAGCAGCCGAGAAGTCTACGAGCAGTACTTC	CASSREVYEQYF
TRBJ1-1	TRBD1	TRBV15	few	TGTGCCACCAGCGGGGACAGGGAAGGCACTGAAGCTTTCTTT	CATSGDREGTEAFF
TRBJ2-2	-	TRBV6-4	few	TGTGCCAGCAGTGTCACTGACACCGGGGAGCTGTTTTTT	CASSVTDTGELFF
TRBJ2-5	TRBD2	TRBV28	-	TGTGCCAGCAGTTTATCAGCGGGAGTAGGAAAGACCCAGTACTTC	CASSLSAGVGKTQYF
TRBJ2-5	TRBD2	TRBV5-1	-	TGCGCCAGCAGCTCCCTAGCGGGGGGCACGCAAGAGACCCAGTACTTC	CASSSLAGGTQETQYF
TRBJ2-7	TRBD2	TRBV6-5	few	TGTGCCAGCAGTACGGGACTAGCAATGAGCGAGCAGTACTTC	CASSTGLAMSEQYF
TRBJ2-7	-	TRBV13	few	TGTGCCAGCAGAAGGGGGGGAACGTCCGTCGAGCAGTACTTC	CASRRGGTSVEQYF
TRBJ2-4	TRBD1	TRBV7-3	-	TGTGCCAGCAGCTTGGGACAGGGGTATGGAAACATTCAGTACTTC	CASSLGQGYGNIQYF
TRBJ1-1	TRBD1	TRBV30	-	TGTGCCTGGGGTCAGGGGGCGGGGACTGAAGCTTTCTTT	CAWGQGAGTEAFF
TRBJ1-1	-	TRBV7-6	few	TGTGCCAGCAGCACGCAGGGCACGAACACTGAAGCTTTCTTT	CASSTQGTNTEAFF
TRBJ2-3	TRBD2	TRBV12-5	-	TGTGCTAGTGTGAGCGGGGGGGCGAGTAGTAATACGCAGTATTTT	CASVSGGASSNTQYF
TRBJ2-2	-	TRBV4-2	few	TGTGCCAGCAGCCAGAGGTGGAGAGACACCGGGGAGCTGTTTTTT	CASSQRWRDTGELFF
TRBJ1-1	-	TRBV7-9	-	TGTGCCAGTAGCTTAGCGCAGGGGAGTGAAGCTTTCTTT	CASSLAQGSEAFF
TRBJ1-2	-	TRBV7-8	few	TGTGCCAGCAGCCTACGAATGTCTAACTATGGCTACACCTTC	CASSLRMSNYGYTF
TRBJ2-1	-	TRBV5-1	-	TGCGCCAGCAGCTTGGGGGTCGGAGGTGGCGAGCAGTTCTTC	CASSLGVGGGEQFF
TRBJ2-7	-	TRBV28	few	TGTGCCAGCGACCGGGACTCCCTTCGGGAACTATACGAGCAGTACTTC	CASDRDSLRELYEQYF
TRBJ2-2	TRBD2	TRBV7-3	few	TGTGCCAGCAGCCATATCCTAGCGGGAAGTAACACCGGGGAGCTGTTTTTT	CASSHILAGSNTGELFF
TRBJ2-7	TRBD1	TRBV2	few	TGTGCCACTGCTCCGGGACAGGGGCCATACGAGCAGTACTTC	CATAPGQGPYEQYF
TRBJ1-2	-	TRBV18	-	TGTGCCAGCTCACCGTCGGATGGCTACACCTTC	CASSPSDGYTF
TRBJ2-1	TRBD2	TRBV7-9	-	TGTGCCAGCAGCCCCGGGACTAACCACAATGAGCAGTTCTTC	CASSPGTNHNEQFF
TRBJ2-5	TRBD2	TRBV5-4	-	TGTGCCAGCAGCTTGGTCCCTAGCGGGGGCCAAGAGACCCAGTACTTC	CASSLVPSGGQETQYF
TRBJ2-5	TRBD1	TRBV5-1	-	TGCGCCAGCAGCTATGGGGACAGGGGGGAAGAGACCCAGTACTTC	CASSYGDRGEETQYF
TRBJ2-1	TRBD2	TRBV11-2	-	TGTGCCAGCTTACCGTCAGCGGGAAGCTCCTACAATGAGCAGTTCTTC	CASLPSAGSSYNEQFF
TRBJ2-7	-	TRBV5-1	few	TGCGCCAGCAGCTTGGACAGCGGAACCTACGAGCAGTACTTC	CASSLDSGTYEQYF
TRBJ1-1	-	TRBV9	few	TGTGCCAGCAGCGTATTATCGGGGGGAAATAGGAACACTGAAGCTTTCTTT	CASSVLSGGNRNTEAFF
TRBJ1-5	-	TRBV5-1	-	TGCGCCAGCAGCTTGGTGGAGGGTCAGCCCCAGCATTTT	CASSLVEGQPQHF
TRBJ1-3	TRBD1	TRBV28	few	TGTGCCAGCAGTTTAGGCAGGGGGGCTGGAAACACCATATATTTT	CASSLGRGAGNTIYF